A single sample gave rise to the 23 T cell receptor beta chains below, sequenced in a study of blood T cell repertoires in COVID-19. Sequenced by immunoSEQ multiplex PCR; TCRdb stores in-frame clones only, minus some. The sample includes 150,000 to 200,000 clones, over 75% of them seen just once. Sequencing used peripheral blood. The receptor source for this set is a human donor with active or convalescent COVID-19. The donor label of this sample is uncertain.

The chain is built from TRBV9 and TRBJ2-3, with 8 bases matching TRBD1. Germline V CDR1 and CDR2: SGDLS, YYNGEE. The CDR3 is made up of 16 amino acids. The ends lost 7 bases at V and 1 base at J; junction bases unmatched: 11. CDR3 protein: CASGPPTGVGTDTQYF. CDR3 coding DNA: TGTGCCAGCGGTCCCCCGACAGGGGTCGGCACAGATACGCAGTATTTT.

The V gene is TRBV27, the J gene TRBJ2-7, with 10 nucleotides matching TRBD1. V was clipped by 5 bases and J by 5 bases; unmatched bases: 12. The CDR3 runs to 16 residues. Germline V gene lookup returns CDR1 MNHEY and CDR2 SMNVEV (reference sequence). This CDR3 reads CASSPRQGAGLNEQYF. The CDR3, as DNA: TGTGCCAGCAGTCCCAGACAGGGGGCGGGTTTAAACGAGCAGTACTTC.

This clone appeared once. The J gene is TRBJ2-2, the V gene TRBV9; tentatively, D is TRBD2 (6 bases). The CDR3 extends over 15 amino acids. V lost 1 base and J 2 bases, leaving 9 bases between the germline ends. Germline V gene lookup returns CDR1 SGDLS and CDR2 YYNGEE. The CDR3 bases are TGTGCCAGCAGCGTAACCGGGGGTAACACCGGGGAGCTGTTTTTT. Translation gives CASSVTGGNTGELFF.

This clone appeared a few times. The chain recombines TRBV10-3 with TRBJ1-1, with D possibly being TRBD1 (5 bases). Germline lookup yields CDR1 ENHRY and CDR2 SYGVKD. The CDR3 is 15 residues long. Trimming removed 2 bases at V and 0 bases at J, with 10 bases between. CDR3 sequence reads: CAISEGPQVNTEAFF. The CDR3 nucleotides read TGTGCCATCAGTGAGGGACCACAGGTGAACACTGAAGCTTTCTTT.

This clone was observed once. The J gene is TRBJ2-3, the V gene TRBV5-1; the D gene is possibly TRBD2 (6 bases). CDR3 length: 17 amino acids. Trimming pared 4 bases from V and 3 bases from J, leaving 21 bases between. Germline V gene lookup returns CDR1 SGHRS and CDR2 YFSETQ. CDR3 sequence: CASSRTPPGVNTDTQYF. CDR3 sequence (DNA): TGCGCCAGCAGCAGAACCCCCCCGGGGGTGAATACAGATACGCAGTATTTT.

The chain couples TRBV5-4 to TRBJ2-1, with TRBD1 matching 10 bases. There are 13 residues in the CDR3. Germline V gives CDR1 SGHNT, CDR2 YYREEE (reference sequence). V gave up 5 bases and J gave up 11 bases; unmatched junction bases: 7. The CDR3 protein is CASSPRTGGKQFF. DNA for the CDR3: TGTGCCAGCAGTCCGAGGACAGGGGGAAAGCAGTTCTTC.

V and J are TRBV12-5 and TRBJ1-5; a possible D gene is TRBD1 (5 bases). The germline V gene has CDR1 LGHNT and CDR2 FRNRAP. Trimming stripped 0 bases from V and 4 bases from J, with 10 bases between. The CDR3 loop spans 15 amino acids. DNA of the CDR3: TGTGCTAGTGGTTTGGTAACGGGGGAGAATCAGCCCCAGCATTTT. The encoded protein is CASGLVTGENQPQHF.

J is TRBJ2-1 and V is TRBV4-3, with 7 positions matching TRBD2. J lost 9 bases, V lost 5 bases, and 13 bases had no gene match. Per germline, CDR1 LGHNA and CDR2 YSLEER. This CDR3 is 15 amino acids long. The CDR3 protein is CASSTERTSRSEQFF. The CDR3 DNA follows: TGCGCCAGCAGCACAGAACGGACTAGTAGAAGTGAGCAGTTCTTC.

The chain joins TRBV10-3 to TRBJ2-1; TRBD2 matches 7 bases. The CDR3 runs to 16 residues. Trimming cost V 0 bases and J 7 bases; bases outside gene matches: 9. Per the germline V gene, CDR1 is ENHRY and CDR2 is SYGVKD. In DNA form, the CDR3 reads TGTGCCATCAGTGAGTCAAGAGCGGGGCGTTCGAATGAGCAGTTCTTC. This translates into CAISESRAGRSNEQFF.

The CDR3 DNA reads TGTGCCAGCACCCCACTCGGTGGTTTAGATACGCAGTATTTT. It translates to CASTPLGGLDTQYF. The rearrangement joins TRBV28 to TRBJ2-3, with unresolved D. Trimming removed 7 bases from V and 5 bases from J, with 16 bases in between. In germline, CDR1 is MDHEN, CDR2 SYDVKM. The CDR3 extends over 14 amino acids.

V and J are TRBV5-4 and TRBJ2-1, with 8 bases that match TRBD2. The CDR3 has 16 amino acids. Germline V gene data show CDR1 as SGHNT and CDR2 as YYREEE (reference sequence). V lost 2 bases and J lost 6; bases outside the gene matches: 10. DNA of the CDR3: TGTGCCAGCAGCTTAAATCGGGGGGGGTTCCCCAATGAGCAGTTCTTC. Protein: CASSLNRGGFPNEQFF.

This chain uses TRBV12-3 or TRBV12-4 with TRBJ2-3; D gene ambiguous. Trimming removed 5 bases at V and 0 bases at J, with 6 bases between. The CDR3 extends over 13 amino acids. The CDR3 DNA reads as TGTGCCAGCAGTGACTCTAGCACAGATACGCAGTATTTT. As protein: CASSDSSTDTQYF.

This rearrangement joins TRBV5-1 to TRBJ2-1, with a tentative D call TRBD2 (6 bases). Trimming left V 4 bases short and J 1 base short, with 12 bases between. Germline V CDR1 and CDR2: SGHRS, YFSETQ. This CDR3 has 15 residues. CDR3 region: CASSKTGDSYNEQFF. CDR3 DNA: TGCGCCAGCAGCAAGACGGGGGATTCCTACAATGAGCAGTTCTTC.

The CDR3 loop is CASSPTTGGVSGYTF. The CDR3 bases are TGTGCCAGCTCACCTACCACAGGGGGAGTTAGTGGCTACACCTTC. The chain uses TRBV18 and TRBJ1-2, with 8 bases that match TRBD1. The CDR3 length is 15 residues. Germline CDR1 and CDR2: KGHSH and LQKENI. Trimming took 3 bases from V and 7 from J; bases not matched to a gene: 10.

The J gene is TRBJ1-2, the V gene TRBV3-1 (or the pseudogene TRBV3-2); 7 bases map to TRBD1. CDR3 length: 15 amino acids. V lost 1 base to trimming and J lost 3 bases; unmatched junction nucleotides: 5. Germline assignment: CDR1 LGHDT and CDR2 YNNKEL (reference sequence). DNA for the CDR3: TGTGCCAGCAGCCAAGCCTTAGACAGGGACTATGGCTACACCTTC. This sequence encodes CASSQALDRDYGYTF.

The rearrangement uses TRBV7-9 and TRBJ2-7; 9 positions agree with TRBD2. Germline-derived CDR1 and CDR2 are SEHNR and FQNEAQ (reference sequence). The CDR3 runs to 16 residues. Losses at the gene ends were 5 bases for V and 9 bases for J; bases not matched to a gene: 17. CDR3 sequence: CASSPTTSGPPLRQYF. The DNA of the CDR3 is TGTGCCAGCAGCCCGACGACTAGCGGTCCCCCCCTACGGCAGTACTTC.

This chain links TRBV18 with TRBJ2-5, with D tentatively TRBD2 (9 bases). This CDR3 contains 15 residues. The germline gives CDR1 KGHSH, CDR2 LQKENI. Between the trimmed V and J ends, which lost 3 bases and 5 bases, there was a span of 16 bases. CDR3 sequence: CASSPGLAGGETQYF. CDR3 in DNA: TGTGCCAGCTCACCGGGACTAGCAGGGGGCGAGACCCAGTACTTC.

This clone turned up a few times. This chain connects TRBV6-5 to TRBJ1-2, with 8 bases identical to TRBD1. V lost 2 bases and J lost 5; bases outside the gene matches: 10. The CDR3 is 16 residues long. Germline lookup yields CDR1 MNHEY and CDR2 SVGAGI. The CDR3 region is CASSYSGQGSWYGYTF. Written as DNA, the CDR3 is TGTGCCAGCAGTTACAGCGGACAGGGTTCATGGTATGGCTACACCTTC.

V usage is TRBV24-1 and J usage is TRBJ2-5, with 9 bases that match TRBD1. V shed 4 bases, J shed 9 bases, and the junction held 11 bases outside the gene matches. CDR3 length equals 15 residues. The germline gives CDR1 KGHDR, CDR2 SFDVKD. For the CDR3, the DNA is TGTGCCACCAGTGAGCGGACAGGGGCAAACCCGGCCCAGTACTTC. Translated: CATSERTGANPAQYF.

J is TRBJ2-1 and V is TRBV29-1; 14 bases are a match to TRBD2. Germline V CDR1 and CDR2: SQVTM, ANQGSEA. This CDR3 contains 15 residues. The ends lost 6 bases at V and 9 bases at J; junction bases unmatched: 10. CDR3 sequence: CSVLKGTSGSSEQFF. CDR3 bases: TGCAGCGTCCTGAAAGGGACTAGCGGGAGTAGTGAGCAGTTCTTC.

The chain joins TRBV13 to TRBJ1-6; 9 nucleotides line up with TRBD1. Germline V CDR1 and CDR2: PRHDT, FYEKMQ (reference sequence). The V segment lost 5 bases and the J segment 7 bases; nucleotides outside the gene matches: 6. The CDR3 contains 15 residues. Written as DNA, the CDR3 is TGTGCCAGCAGCCTATCGACAGGGGGGAATTCACCCCTCCACTTT. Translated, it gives CASSLSTGGNSPLHF.

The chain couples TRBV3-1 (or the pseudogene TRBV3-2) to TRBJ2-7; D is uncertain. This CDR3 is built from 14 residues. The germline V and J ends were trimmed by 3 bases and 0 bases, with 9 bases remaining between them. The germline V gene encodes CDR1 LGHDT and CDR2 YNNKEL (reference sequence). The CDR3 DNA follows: TGTGCCAGCAGCCAGTCTCCTAGCTCCTACGAGCAGTACTTC. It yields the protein CASSQSPSSYEQYF.

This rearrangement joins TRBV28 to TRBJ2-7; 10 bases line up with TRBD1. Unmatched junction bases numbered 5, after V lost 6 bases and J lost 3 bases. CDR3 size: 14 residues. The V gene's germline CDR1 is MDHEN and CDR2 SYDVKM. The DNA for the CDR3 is TGTGCCAGCAGATCCGGGACAGGGGTCTACGAGCAGTACTTC. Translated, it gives CASRSGTGVYEQYF.